This T cell receptor beta chain was sequenced during a study of shared clonotypes between healthy human individuals. Study-wide results and caveats: With a handful of donors compared, about 5% of naive CD4 clonotypes were shared.

The germline gives CDR1 SGHDN, CDR2 FVKESK. V lost 6 bases and J 4 bases, leaving 7 bases between the germline ends. The CDR3 totals 11 residues. Donors were healthy HIV-negative adults without recent acute infections or vaccinations. Using immunoSEQ multiplex PCR, the repertoire was profiled, and TCRdb retains in-frame clones only, with some absent. The profile shows under 1,900,000 clones, approximately 98.5% of them singletons. As to this clone: Antigen: not known.

Source material: naive CD4+ T cells sorted from blood. Described subset: CD45RA+ positively selected. The chain employs TRBV14 and TRBJ2-7; D not resolved. The sequence derives from a man under 40 in good health. CDR3 coding DNA: TGTGCCAGCAGTGCAGTTTACGAGCAGTACTTC. Its protein product is CASSAVYEQYF.